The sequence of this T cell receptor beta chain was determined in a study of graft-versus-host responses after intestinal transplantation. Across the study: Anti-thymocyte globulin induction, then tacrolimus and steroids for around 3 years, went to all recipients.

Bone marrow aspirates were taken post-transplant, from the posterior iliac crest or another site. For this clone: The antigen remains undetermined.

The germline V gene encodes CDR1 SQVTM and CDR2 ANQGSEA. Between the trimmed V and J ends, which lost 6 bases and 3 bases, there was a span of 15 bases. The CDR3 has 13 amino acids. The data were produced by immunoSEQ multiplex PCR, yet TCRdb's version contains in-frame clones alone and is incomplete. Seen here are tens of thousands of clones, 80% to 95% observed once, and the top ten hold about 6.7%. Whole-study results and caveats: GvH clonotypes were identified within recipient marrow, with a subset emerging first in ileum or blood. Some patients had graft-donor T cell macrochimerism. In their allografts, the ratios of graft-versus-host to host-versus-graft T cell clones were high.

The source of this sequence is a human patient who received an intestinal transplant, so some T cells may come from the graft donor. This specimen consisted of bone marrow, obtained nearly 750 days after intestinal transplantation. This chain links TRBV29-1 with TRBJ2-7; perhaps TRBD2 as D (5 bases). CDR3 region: CSVSRQEGYEQYF. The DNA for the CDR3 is TGCAGCGTCTCGCGACAAGAGGGCTACGAGCAGTACTTC.